The sequence of this T cell receptor (beta chain) was determined in a study of T cells expressing NK-cell markers. Turning to the study itself: Sequencing of TCR beta repertoires drew on sorted CD3+CD56+NKG2C+, CD3+CD56+NKG2C- and CD3+CD56-NKG2C+ T cells. HCMV seropositivity marked most of the eight sequenced donors; one was seronegative.

Germline CDR1 is LGHNA and CDR2 is YNFKEQ. The CDR3 covers 15 residues. Reanalyzing the 5' RACE reads, TCRdb keeps one entry per CDR3 protein, without DNA. This sample's table has about 150,000 distinct CDR3 sequences. The chain joins TRBV4-2 to TRBJ1-1; lacking DNA, the TRBD1 call made by TCRdb goes unchecked. Sequenced material: blood T cells: a sorted CD56 or NKG2C T cell subset, CD4+ or CD8+ T cells, or bulk PBMC T cells (not recorded which). The receptor was derived from a woman aged 50 to 60 in good health. CDR3 sequence reads: CASSQDRQGGTEAFF.